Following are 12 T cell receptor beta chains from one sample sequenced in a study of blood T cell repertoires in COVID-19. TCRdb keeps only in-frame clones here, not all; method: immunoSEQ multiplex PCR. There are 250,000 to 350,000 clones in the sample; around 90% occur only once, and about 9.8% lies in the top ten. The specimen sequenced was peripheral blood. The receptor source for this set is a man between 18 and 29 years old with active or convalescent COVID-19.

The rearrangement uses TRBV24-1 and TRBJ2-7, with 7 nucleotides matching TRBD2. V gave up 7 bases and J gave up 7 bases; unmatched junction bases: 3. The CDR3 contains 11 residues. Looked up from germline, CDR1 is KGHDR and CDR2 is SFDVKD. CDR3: CATRGGEEQYF. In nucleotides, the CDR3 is TGTGCCACCAGGGGGGGGGAGGAGCAGTACTTC.

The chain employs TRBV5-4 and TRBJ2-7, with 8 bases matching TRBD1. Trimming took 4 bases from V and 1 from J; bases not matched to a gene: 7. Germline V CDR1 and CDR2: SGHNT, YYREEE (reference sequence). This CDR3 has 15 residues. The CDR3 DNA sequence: TGTGCCAGCAGCGTTGACAGGGGAAGTTCCTACGAGCAGTACTTC. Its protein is CASSVDRGSSYEQYF. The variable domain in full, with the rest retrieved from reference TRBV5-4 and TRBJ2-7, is ETGVTQSPTHLIKTRGQQVTLRCSSQSGHNTVSWYQQALGQGPQFIFQYYREEENGRGNFPPRFSGLQFPNYSSELNVNALELDDSALYLCASSVDRGSSYEQYFGPGTRLTVT.

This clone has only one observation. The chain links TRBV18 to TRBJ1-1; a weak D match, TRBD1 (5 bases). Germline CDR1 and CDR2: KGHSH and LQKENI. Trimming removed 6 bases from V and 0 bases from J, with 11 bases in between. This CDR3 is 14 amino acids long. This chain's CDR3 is CASSGAAMNTEAFF. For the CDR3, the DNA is TGTGCCAGCTCTGGGGCAGCGATGAACACTGAAGCTTTCTTT.

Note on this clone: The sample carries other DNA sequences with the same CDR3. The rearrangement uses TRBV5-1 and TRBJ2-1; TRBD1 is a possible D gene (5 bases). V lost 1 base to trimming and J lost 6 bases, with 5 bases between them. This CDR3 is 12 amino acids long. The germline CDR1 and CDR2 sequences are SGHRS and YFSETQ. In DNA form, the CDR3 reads TGCGCCAGCAGCTTGCAGGGCAATGAGCAGTTCTTC. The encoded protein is CASSLQGNEQFF.

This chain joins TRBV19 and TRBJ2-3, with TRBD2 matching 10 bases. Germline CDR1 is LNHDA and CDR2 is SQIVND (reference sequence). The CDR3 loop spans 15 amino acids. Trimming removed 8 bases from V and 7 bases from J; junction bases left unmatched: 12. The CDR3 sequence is CASGRSGGVLNTQYF. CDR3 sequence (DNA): TGTGCCAGTGGCCGAAGCGGGGGGGTATTAAATACGCAGTATTTT.

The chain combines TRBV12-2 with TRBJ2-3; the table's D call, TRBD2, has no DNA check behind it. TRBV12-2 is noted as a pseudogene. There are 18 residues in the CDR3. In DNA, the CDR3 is TGTGCAAGTCGCTTAGCTTCGGCGGGGGGAAAACCCACAGATACGCAGTATTTT. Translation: CASRLASAGGKPTDTQYF.

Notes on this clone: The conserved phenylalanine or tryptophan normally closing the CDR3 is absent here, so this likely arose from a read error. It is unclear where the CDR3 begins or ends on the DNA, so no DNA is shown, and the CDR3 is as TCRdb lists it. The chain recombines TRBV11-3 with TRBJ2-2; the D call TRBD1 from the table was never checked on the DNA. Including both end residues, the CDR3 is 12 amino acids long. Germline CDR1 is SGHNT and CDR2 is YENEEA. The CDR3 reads CASSFTRDRGRV.

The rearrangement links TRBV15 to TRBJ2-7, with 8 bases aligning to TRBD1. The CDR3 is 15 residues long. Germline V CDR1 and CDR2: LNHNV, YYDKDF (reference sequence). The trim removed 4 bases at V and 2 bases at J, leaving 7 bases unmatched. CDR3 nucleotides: TGTGCCACCAGCATTGAAGGACAGGGACCCTACGAGCAGTACTTC. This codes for CATSIEGQGPYEQYF.

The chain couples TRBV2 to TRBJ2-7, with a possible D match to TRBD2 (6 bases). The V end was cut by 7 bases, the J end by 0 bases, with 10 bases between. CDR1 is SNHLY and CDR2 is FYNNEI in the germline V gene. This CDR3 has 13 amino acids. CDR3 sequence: CASIRGVSYEQYF. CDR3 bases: TGTGCCAGCATTCGCGGGGTCTCCTACGAGCAGTACTTC.

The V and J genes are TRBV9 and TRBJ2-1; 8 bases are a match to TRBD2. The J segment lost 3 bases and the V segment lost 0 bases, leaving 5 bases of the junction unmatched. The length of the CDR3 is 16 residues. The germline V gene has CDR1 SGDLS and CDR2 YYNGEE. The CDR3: CASSVVGSGNYNEQFF. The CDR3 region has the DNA TGTGCCAGCAGCGTAGTGGGTAGCGGGAACTACAATGAGCAGTTCTTC.

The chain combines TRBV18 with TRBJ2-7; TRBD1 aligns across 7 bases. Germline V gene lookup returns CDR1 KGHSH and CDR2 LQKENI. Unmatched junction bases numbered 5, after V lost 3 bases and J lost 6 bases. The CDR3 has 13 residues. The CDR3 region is CASSPIAGGEQYF. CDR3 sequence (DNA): TGTGCCAGCTCACCGATCGCAGGGGGCGAGCAGTACTTC.

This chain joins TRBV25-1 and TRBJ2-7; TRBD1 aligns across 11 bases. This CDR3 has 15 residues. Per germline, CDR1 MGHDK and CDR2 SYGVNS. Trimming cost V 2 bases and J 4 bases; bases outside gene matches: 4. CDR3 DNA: TGTGCCAGCAGTGAACGCGGGACAGGGGGATACGAGCAGTACTTC. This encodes CASSERGTGGYEQYF.